This TCR beta chain was recorded in a study of T-cell memory formation after mild COVID-19. About the research overall: Largely, the TCR clusters proved donor specific. Whole-study results and caveats: A balance of CD4 and CD8 characterized clones contracting day 15 to 85, whereas later expanders leaned CD4+. What remained unconfirmed was the SARS-CoV-2 specificity of second-wave clones peaking on day 37.

Libraries for TCRalpha and TCRbeta carried sample barcodes and unique molecular identifiers via 5'RACE. TCRdb reprocessed the 5' RACE reads with MiXCR, giving one entry per CDR3 protein. The sample holds roughly 150,000 distinct CDR3 sequences; 13% to 15% are singletons and the top ten take approximately 30%. The length of the CDR3 is 11 residues. Germline V gene lookup returns CDR1 SGHDN and CDR2 FVKESK. V lost 2 bases to trimming and J lost 9 bases, with 5 bases between them. This clonotype has only a few counts. Its antigen is undetermined. The specimen was PBMCs or a T cell subset sorted from them (not recorded which). This TCR was sampled from an adult woman who had mild COVID-19 (a few samples of this study predate the infection). Cell type and time point are not known. The rearrangement uses TRBV14 and TRBJ2-1; no clear D. The CDR3 nucleotides are TGTGCCAGCAGCCAATTCGGTGAGCAGTTCTTC. Protein sequence: CASSQFGEQFF.